This section outlines one T cell receptor beta chain sequence together with its context. Clones were sequenced by immunoSEQ multiplex PCR, and TCRdb holds only the in-frame ones, with some missing. The table records about 130,000 clones, roughly 92% of them present only once. The entry originates in a study of control samples from healthy donors and cancer patients. The CDR3 spans 14 residues. Germline V CDR1 and CDR2: SSHAT, FNYEAQ (reference sequence). V lost 0 bases to trimming and J lost 8 bases, with 11 bases between them. The receptor comes from a man younger than 30 in good health. V usage is TRBV7-7 and J usage is TRBJ2-1; no reliable D call. Source material: blood. The CDR3 DNA is TGTGCCAGCAGCTTAGCGTTATCTGCGGATGAGCAGTTCTTC. Translation: CASSLALSADEQFF. Combining the CDR3 with reference TRBV7-7 and TRBJ2-1 gives the whole variable domain GAGVSQSPRYKVTKRGQDVTLRCDPISSHATLYWYQQALGQGPEFLTYFNYEAQPDKSGLPSDRFSAERPEGSISTLTIQRTEQRDSAMYRCASSLALSADEQFFGPGTRLTVL.